This T cell receptor beta chain derives from a study of T cells in Graves' hyperthyroidism and ophthalmopathy. This clonotype was counted at least ten times. V lost 5 bases, J lost 2 bases, and 9 bases lay in between. CDR1 MDHEN and CDR2 SYDVKM come from the germline V gene. The CDR3 consists of 13 residues. RNA transcripts gave rise to amplified TCR beta CDR3 regions. The HTBI set primed first-round TCR CDR3 RT-PCR. TCRdb re-called the multiplex PCR reads with MiXCR, one entry per CDR3 protein. Of 350,000 to 500,000 distinct CDR3 sequences listed, approximately 14% are singletons. The sequenced sample was blood. The chain combines TRBV28 with TRBJ1-1; perhaps TRBD1 as D (5 bases). This receptor was taken from a young woman with Graves' hyperthyroidism. The CDR3 DNA reads TGTGCCAGCAGTCGAGGGGTAAACACTGAAGCTTTCTTT. This sequence encodes CASSRGVNTEAFF. Looking up the rest from reference TRBV28 and TRBJ1-1 gives the full variable domain: DVKVTQSSRYLVKRTGEKVFLECVQDMDHENMFWYRQDPGLGLRLIYFSYDVKMKEKGDIPEGYSVSREKKERFSLILESASTNQTSMYLCASSRGVNTEAFFGQGTRLTVV.